In its sample, the clone carrying this T cell receptor (beta chain) was seen many times. Its antigen is undetermined. CDR1 SGHAT and CDR2 FQDESV come from the germline V gene (reference sequence). J lost 5 bases, V lost 2 bases, and 5 bases had no gene match. This CDR3 has 14 residues. The data were obtained in a study of T cells in Graves' hyperthyroidism and ophthalmopathy. Looking at the study overall: It was at initial diagnosis, before any treatment, that peripheral blood was collected.

The study, taken as a whole, reports: It was a median about seven months before onset that the model predicted ophthalmopathy.

Amplified TCR beta CDR3 regions came from RNA transcripts. HTBI primers were employed in a first-round RT-PCR of the TCR CDR3. MiXCR, applied by TCRdb to the multiplex PCR reads, yields one record per CDR3 protein. The repertoire holds 600,000 or so distinct CDR3 sequences, with approximately 15% as singletons. The cohort's ophthalmopathy patients, a group with duration under 3 months, had a Clinical Activity Score of at least 3 and a NOSPECS grade of at least 4. The study left out patients who had uncontrolled infection, other autoimmune disease, pregnancy or lactation. This clonotype was sampled from a woman in her forties or fifties with Graves' ophthalmopathy. The rearrangement links TRBV11-1 to TRBJ2-5, with 7 bases lining up with TRBD2. The source material was blood. Written as DNA, the CDR3 is TGTGCCAGCAGCTTAACCGCCGGGGGGGAGACCCAGTACTTC. Its protein product is CASSLTAGGETQYF.